This T cell receptor beta chain was identified during a study of cytomegalovirus exposure and HLA in healthy donors. About the research overall: Earlier work reported 100 million or so unique TCR beta sequences from about 179 million T cells. General observations from the study: The study designated 160 or so TCR beta chains cytomegalovirus-associated. Reports indicate that TCR beta sequences accurately predicted the HLA-A and HLA-B alleles of most subjects.

About this clone itself: Its antigen is unknown.

The PCR was carried out with 60 Vbeta primers and 13 Jbeta primers. In the original analysis: Some 10 million of tens of millions of unique TCR beta chains were shared, per a later count. Using immunoSEQ multiplex PCR, the repertoire was profiled, and TCRdb retains in-frame clones only, with some absent. V, J and clone size are taken as reported in that table, and D and trimming were inferred from the DNA itself. The data hold 120,000 or so clones, with roughly 71% observed a single time. Sequencing was carried out using PBMCs. The clonotype originates from a woman aged 40 to 50 in good health and CMV-seropositive.

The CDR3 spells CASSFVGENEKLFF. CDR3 DNA sequence: TGTGCCAGCAGTTTTGTAGGAGAAAATGAAAAACTGTTTTTT. The genes are TRBV27 and TRBJ1-4; D remains ambiguous. Germline loops: CDR1 MNHEY, CDR2 SMNVEV (reference sequence). The CDR3 extends over 14 amino acids. V dropped 3 bases and J dropped 5 bases, with 10 bases sitting between them.